The clone carrying this T cell receptor beta chain was detected ten times or more. This entry is derived from a study of Graves' ophthalmopathy and Graves' hyperthyroidism. Transcripts of RNA were the source for amplifying TCR beta CDR3 regions. The library came from an HTBI-primed first-round RT-PCR and a second-round multiplex PCR. TCRdb re-called the multiplex PCR reads with MiXCR, one entry per CDR3 protein. This sample has about 480,000 distinct CDR3 sequences, with around 14% found just once. This CDR3 comprises 14 residues. CDR1 is SNHLY, CDR2 FYNNEI, per germline. J was trimmed by 2 bases and V by 4 bases; bases with no gene match: 2.

Specimen: blood. The gene calls are TRBV2 and TRBJ1-5; TRBD1 matches at 7 bases. This clonotype originated in a woman aged 25-40 years with Graves' ophthalmopathy. This CDR3 reads CASSGQGGNQPQHF. Here the CDR3 DNA reads TGTGCCAGCAGTGGACAGGGCGGCAATCAGCCCCAGCATTTT.